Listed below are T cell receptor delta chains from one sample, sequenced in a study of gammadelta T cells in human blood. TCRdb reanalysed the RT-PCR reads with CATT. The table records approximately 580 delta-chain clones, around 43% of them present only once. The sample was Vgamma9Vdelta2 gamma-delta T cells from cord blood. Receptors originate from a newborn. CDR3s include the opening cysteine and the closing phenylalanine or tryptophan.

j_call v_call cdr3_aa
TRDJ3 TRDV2 CACDTVGDTSWDTRQMFF
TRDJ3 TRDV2 CACEVLGGSPWDTRQMFF
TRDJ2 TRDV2 CACEWGAQLFF
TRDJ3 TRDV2 CACDKLYWGSSWDTRQMFF
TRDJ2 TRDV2 CACDTVGGPPRNVRTAQLFF
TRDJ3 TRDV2 CACDTAGGSSWDTRQMFF
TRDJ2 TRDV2 CACDTNWGDRTAQLFF
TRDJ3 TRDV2 CACDPLGDRNSWDTRQMFF
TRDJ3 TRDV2 CACDTLGAPPSSWDTRQMFF
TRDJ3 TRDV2 CACDTVLGTSSWDTRQMFF
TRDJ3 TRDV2 CACDTAGGYPWDTRQKFF
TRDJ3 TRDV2 CACDTVKWGIIWDTRQMFF
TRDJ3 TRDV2 CACDSLLGDNSWDTRQMFF
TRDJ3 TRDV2 CACGTGGPSSWDTRQMFF
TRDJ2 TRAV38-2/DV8 CAYRSILGEALTAQLFF
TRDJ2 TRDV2 CACDTWGLTAQLFF
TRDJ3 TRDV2 CACDTGVLSWDTRQMFF
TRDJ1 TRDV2 CACDPMTFRWGTSYTDKLIF
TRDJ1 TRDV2 CACDGGYTDKLIF
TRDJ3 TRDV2 CACDTYWGIRESSWDTRQMFF
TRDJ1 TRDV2 CACDKRDFPRTGGSDKLIF